One sample yielded the 8 T cell receptor beta chains listed below, sequenced in a study of regulatory T cells in long-lasting Graves disease. This sample's time point: newly diagnosed GD, antithyroid drugs for less than 3 months. PBMC RNA served as the TCR library source. With iRepertoire HTBI primers and Arm-PCR of CDR3 regions, TCR beta libraries were built. Via MiXCR, TCRdb re-called the multiplex PCR reads, giving one row per CDR3 protein. The data contain about half a million distinct CDR3 sequences, 12% of them singletons. This sample was shared with a second study, whose subject was T cells in Graves' hyperthyroidism and ophthalmopathy.

The sample here was peripheral blood mononuclear cells (PBMCs), taken at new diagnosis, from a patient treated with antithyroid drugs. The receptors derive from a woman in her twenties or thirties with Graves disease.

This chain joins TRBV3-1 and TRBJ2-3; D is unresolved. The CDR3 length is 17 residues. V gave up 1 base and J gave up 4 bases, with 18 bases separating them. Germline V gene data show CDR1 as LGHDT and CDR2 as YNNKEL (reference sequence). The CDR3 bases are TGTGCCAGCAGCCAAGGACGGATCCCACGAGGCCCAGATACGCAGTATTTT. As protein: CASSQGRIPRGPDTQYF.

Many counts were recorded for this clonotype. The rearrangement joins TRBV19 to TRBJ2-1, with D perhaps matching TRBD1 (6 bases). Between the trimmed V and J ends, which lost 7 bases and 4 bases, there was a span of 11 bases. This CDR3 is built from 13 residues. Germline V gives CDR1 LNHDA, CDR2 SQIVND (reference sequence). CDR3 amino acids: CASNSGEYNEQFF. CDR3 DNA sequence: TGTGCCAGTAATTCAGGGGAGTACAATGAGCAGTTCTTC.

This clonotype has ten or more counts. The J gene is TRBJ2-1, the V gene TRBV20-1; the match to TRBD2 covers 8 bases. V gave up 3 bases and J gave up 6 bases; unmatched junction bases: 7. This CDR3 is 14 amino acids long. Per the germline V gene, CDR1 is DFQATT and CDR2 is SNEGSKA (reference sequence). Written as DNA, the CDR3 is TGCAGTGCTAGGGGGACTAGGGGCTCCAATGAGCAGTTCTTC. Translation: CSARGTRGSNEQFF.

This clonotype was seen ten or more times. The V and J genes are TRBV20-1 and TRBJ1-2, with D uncertain. V was pared by 4 bases and J by 6 bases, with 18 bases between. This CDR3 spans 14 amino acids. Germline loops: CDR1 DFQATT, CDR2 SNEGSKA (reference sequence). CDR3 in DNA: TGCAGTGCTACGAAAGAGTTAAAGTGGAATGGCTACACCTTC. Protein sequence: CSATKELKWNGYTF.

This clonotype was observed a handful of times. This sequence joins TRBV5-4 and TRBJ2-1; no reliable D call. There are 16 residues in the CDR3. Per germline, CDR1 SGHNT and CDR2 YYREEE (reference sequence). V shed 3 bases and J shed 6 bases, with 19 bases lying between them. The CDR3 protein is CASSSAGLKIFNEQFF. The CDR3 DNA reads TGTGCCAGCAGCTCCGCCGGGCTCAAAATCTTCAATGAGCAGTTCTTC.

This clonotype was seen repeatedly, ten times or more. The chain recombines TRBV11-2 with TRBJ2-2; 11 bases are a match to TRBD1. The trim removed 7 bases at V and 3 bases at J, leaving 10 bases unmatched. The germline gives CDR1 SGHAT, CDR2 FQNNGV. This CDR3 comprises 17 residues. The CDR3 bases are TGTGCCAGCAACGTAGGACAGGGGGCAGATGACACCGGGGAGCTGTTTTTT. It is translated as CASNVGQGADDTGELFF.

The sample holds many counts of this clonotype. The V call is TRBV28, the J call TRBJ1-2; D may be TRBD1 (6 bases). The V gene's germline CDR1 is MDHEN and CDR2 SYDVKM. The CDR3 covers 14 residues. Trimming shortened V by 7 bases and J by 7 bases, and 19 bases separated the two germline ends. The DNA of the CDR3 is TGTGCCAGCATGCTTGAGGGGGAGGCTAGTGGCTACACCTTC. This encodes CASMLEGEASGYTF.

The chain combines TRBV6-2 or TRBV6-3 with TRBJ2-4; 9 positions match TRBD1. Germline CDR1 reads MNHEY; CDR2 reads SVGEGT. After removal of 4 bases from V and 11 bases from J, the junction contained 9 bases not matched to a gene. The CDR3 has 14 amino acids. CDR3 in DNA: TGTGCCAGCAGTTCCCGGACAGGGGAATCGGTTCAGTACTTC. Its protein product is CASSSRTGESVQYF.